The next 31 T cell receptor beta chains were all read from a single sample in a study of human T cells and chemical hapten exposure. Someone pulled total RNA out of unfractionated whole blood. TCRdb re-called the 5' RACE reads with MiXCR, one entry per CDR3 protein. The data show around 82,000 distinct CDR3 sequences, 6.5% to 8.5% seen once. The receptors were sampled from a male donor in good health.

There are many counts of this clonotype. V usage is TRBV5-1 and J usage is TRBJ2-1; TRBD1 matches at 8 bases. The CDR3 is 15 residues long. J was trimmed by 1 base and V by 4 bases; bases with no gene match: 4. Per the germline V gene, CDR1 is SGHRS and CDR2 is YFSETQ. This CDR3 reads CASSPRQGSYNEQFF. CDR3 DNA: TGCGCCAGCAGCCCGCGACAGGGGTCCTACAATGAGCAGTTCTTC.

The V call is TRBV19, the J call TRBJ1-5; a possible D gene is TRBD1 (5 bases). There are 15 residues in the CDR3. Germline V CDR1 and CDR2: LNHDA, SQIVND (reference sequence). Trimming removed 6 bases from V and 2 bases from J, with 14 bases in between. The CDR3 protein is CASSPGPRGNQPQHF. The CDR3 bases are TGTGCCAGTAGCCCCGGGCCCAGGGGCAATCAGCCCCAGCATTTT.

This clonotype turned up a few times. The CDR3 DNA reads TGTGCCACCAGCAGAGCCGGACAGGGGACGGATGGCTACACCTTC. This encodes CATSRAGQGTDGYTF. The rearrangement uses TRBV15 and TRBJ1-2; 9 bases align to TRBD1. The CDR3 loop spans 15 amino acids. Trimming took 1 base from V and 6 from J; bases not matched to a gene: 6. Germline lookup yields CDR1 LNHNV and CDR2 YYDKDF (reference sequence).

There are many counts of this clonotype. The chain links TRBV6-2 or TRBV6-3 to TRBJ2-4; D gene uncertain. The germline V gene has CDR1 MNHEY and CDR2 SVGEGT. V dropped 7 bases and J dropped 4 bases, with 14 bases sitting between them. CDR3 length: 14 residues. The CDR3, as DNA: TGTGCCAGCACCATTTCGGACGGAAAAAACATTCAGTACTTC. Amino acid sequence: CASTISDGKNIQYF.

CDR3 in DNA: TGTGCCAGCAGCGTGGGGCGGGCTAGCGGGAGGAGGGGGCAAGAGACCCAGTACTTC. It codes for CASSVGRASGRRGQETQYF. The rearrangement joins TRBV11-2 to TRBJ2-5, with 11 bases identical to TRBD2. The CDR3 is 19 amino acids. V shed 5 bases and J 2 bases; nucleotides not matched to a gene: 16. The germline V gene has CDR1 SGHAT and CDR2 FQNNGV.

In its sample, this clonotype was seen a few times. The rearrangement joins TRBV5-1 to TRBJ2-7; a weak D match, TRBD1 (6 bases). Germline V gene sequence: CDR1 SGHRS, CDR2 YFSETQ. This CDR3 has 16 amino acids. V lost 1 base to trimming and J lost 0 bases, with 14 bases between them. CDR3 in DNA: TGCGCCAGCAGCTTGTCGACAGGCTTGAGCTCCTACGAGCAGTACTTC. This codes for CASSLSTGLSSYEQYF.

This chain joins TRBV6-1 and TRBJ1-5, with 10 positions matching TRBD1. CDR3 length equals 17 residues. Germline CDR1 is MNHNS and CDR2 is SASEGT. Germline trimming cut 6 bases from V and 6 bases from J; bases unmatched to any gene: 14. Here the CDR3 DNA reads TGTGCCAGCAGATCCGGGACAGGGGTACTAATTGGTCAGCCCCAGCATTTT. It encodes CASRSGTGVLIGQPQHF.

This clonotype appeared many times. The V and J genes are TRBV11-3 and TRBJ2-5; 10 bases align to TRBD2. Trimming at V came to 1 base and at J to 2 bases, leaving 4 bases not matched to a gene. The CDR3 extends over 16 amino acids. CDR1 is SGHNT and CDR2 is YENEEA in the germline V gene. CDR3 sequence (DNA): TGTGCCAGCAGCTTAGGGACTAGCGGAGATCAAGAGACCCAGTACTTC. Residues: CASSLGTSGDQETQYF.

This chain uses TRBV6-2 or TRBV6-3 with TRBJ1-1; the match to TRBD1 covers 7 bases. The CDR3 extends over 19 amino acids. CDR1 is MNHEY and CDR2 is SVGEGT in the germline V gene. J gave up 0 bases and V 2 bases, and 15 bases lay outside the gene matches. The CDR3 DNA reads TGTGCCAGCAGTTACGATGTTGTAGAAACCGGGACAGTGAACACTGAAGCTTTCTTT. Translating gives CASSYDVVETGTVNTEAFF.

This clonotype was seen ten or more times. The genes are TRBV28 and TRBJ2-5, with D tentatively TRBD1 (6 bases). Trimming stripped 9 bases from V and 4 bases from J, with 18 bases between. CDR3 length: 14 residues. Germline V CDR1 and CDR2: MDHEN, SYDVKM. The DNA of the CDR3 is TGTGCCAGTAGGGAGTGGGGGCTGGGAGAGACCCAGTACTTC. Its protein product is CASREWGLGETQYF. Based on the CDR3 plus reference TRBV28 and TRBJ2-5, the full variable domain is DVKVTQSSRYLVKRTGEKVFLECVQDMDHENMFWYRQDPGLGLRLIYFSYDVKMKEKGDIPEGYSVSREKKERFSLILESASTNQTSMYLCASREWGLGETQYFGPGTRLLVL.

This clonotype was counted a few times. The V call is TRBV6-1, the J call TRBJ1-3; weak D call: TRBD1 (5 bases). The CDR3 has 14 residues. Trimming cost V 6 bases and J 5 bases, with 14 bases left between them. Germline V lookup: CDR1 MNHNS, CDR2 SASEGT. CDR3 DNA sequence: TGTGCCAGCAGCGAATCGGGGGTGAGAAACACCATATATTTT. The encoded protein is CASSESGVRNTIYF.

The chain uses TRBV7-9 and TRBJ2-2; D not certain. The germline V and J ends were trimmed by 5 bases and 4 bases, with 11 bases remaining between them. The CDR3 contains 14 residues. CDR1 is SEHNR, CDR2 FQNEAQ, per germline (reference sequence). In DNA, the CDR3 is TGTGCCAGCAGCGCCGTCATAGCCACCGGGGAGCTGTTTTTT. It yields the protein CASSAVIATGELFF.

In its sample, this clonotype was seen many times. The V gene is TRBV6-1, the J gene TRBJ2-4, with unresolved D. Trimming took off 3 bases at V and 11 bases at J, with 8 bases between the two ends. From germline, CDR1 is MNHNS and CDR2 SASEGT. The CDR3 is 11 residues long. CDR3 region: CASSDTLLQYF. CDR3 nucleotides: TGTGCCAGCAGTGATACTTTGCTTCAGTACTTC.

The genes are TRBV12-3 or TRBV12-4 and TRBJ2-5, with a possible D match to TRBD2 (5 bases). The CDR3 contains 16 residues. V was pared by 2 bases and J by 1 base, with 14 bases between. The CDR3 protein is CASSLIGLQTQETQYF. CDR3 in DNA: TGTGCCAGCAGTTTAATAGGACTCCAGACCCAAGAGACCCAGTACTTC.

J is TRBJ1-1 and V is TRBV20-1; the D gene is possibly TRBD1 (6 bases). In germline, CDR1 is DFQATT, CDR2 SNEGSKA (reference sequence). The CDR3 length is 16 residues. Trimming pared 1 base from V and 3 bases from J, leaving 18 bases between. CDR3 loop: CSARAASRTDHTEAFF. DNA of the CDR3: TGCAGTGCTAGAGCCGCCAGTAGGACAGACCACACTGAAGCTTTCTTT.

The chain couples TRBV7-8 to TRBJ1-5; D is unclear. Germline V lookup: CDR1 SGHVS, CDR2 FQNEAQ. V was pared by 2 bases and J by 6 bases, with 8 bases between. The CDR3 spans 13 residues. CDR3 bases: TGTGCCAGCAGCTTAAGCTACACTCAGCCCCAGCATTTT. Amino acids: CASSLSYTQPQHF.

The CDR3 region has the DNA TGTGCCAGCAGCTTCCGGGACAGGCCGAACACTGAAGCTTTCTTT. Translation: CASSFRDRPNTEAFF. The chain uses TRBV5-5 and TRBJ1-1, with 8 bases lining up with TRBD1. CDR3 length: 15 residues. V lost 2 bases and J lost 1; bases outside the gene matches: 4. Looked up from germline, CDR1 is SGHKS and CDR2 is YYEKEE (reference sequence). The variable domain in full, with the rest retrieved from reference TRBV5-5 and TRBJ1-1, is DAGVTQSPTHLIKTRGQQVTLRCSPISGHKSVSWYQQVLGQGPQFIFQYYEKEERGRGNFPDRFSARQFPNYSSELNVNALLLGDSALYLCASSFRDRPNTEAFFGQGTRLTVV.

CDR3 residues: CASSTWDRSAQHF. The DNA for the CDR3 is TGTGCCAGTAGTACGTGGGACCGCTCGGCCCAGCATTTT. The chain combines TRBV19 with TRBJ1-5; tentatively, D is TRBD1 (5 bases). Trimming removed 4 bases from V and 11 bases from J, with 15 bases in between. This CDR3 comprises 13 residues. Germline CDR1 reads LNHDA; CDR2 reads SQIVND (reference sequence).

The rearrangement links TRBV12-5 to TRBJ2-7; D may match TRBD1 or TRBD2 (5 bases each). The CDR3 contains 13 residues. Trimming removed 7 bases from V and 2 bases from J, with 12 bases in between. Germline assignment: CDR1 LGHNT and CDR2 FRNRAP. This CDR3 reads CASEGPGPYEQYF. CDR3 DNA sequence: TGTGCTAGTGAGGGCCCGGGACCCTACGAGCAGTACTTC.

This clonotype has at least ten counts. The germline gene is not matched at one end of the junction; a read error may be the cause. The chain uses TRBV12-3 or TRBV12-4 and TRBJ2-4; the match to TRBD2 covers 8 bases. This CDR3 spans 11 amino acids. CDR3 sequence (DNA): TGTGCCAGCAGTTCCGGGGGGGCCGGTCTCTTC. It encodes CASSSGGAGLF.

This clonotype was detected only a few times. The genes are TRBV29-1 and TRBJ2-3; 10 positions agree with TRBD2. Germline CDR1 SQVTM, CDR2 ANQGSEA. The CDR3 loop spans 14 amino acids. J gave up 1 base and V 3 bases, and 1 base lay outside the gene matches. The DNA of the CDR3 is TGCAGCGTTGACACTAGCGGGGGCACAGATACGCAGTATTTT. Its translation: CSVDTSGGTDTQYF.

This clonotype was seen only a few times. The V call is TRBV10-3, the J call TRBJ2-2; D uncertain. Germline V gene data show CDR1 as ENHRY and CDR2 as SYGVKD. This CDR3 has 13 residues. Trimming stripped 6 bases from V and 1 base from J, with 6 bases between. CDR3 sequence reads: CAISQRNTGELFF. In DNA, the CDR3 is TGTGCCATCAGCCAGCGGAACACCGGGGAGCTGTTTTTT.

The chain combines TRBV7-9 with TRBJ1-5; possibly TRBD1 for D (5 bases). Per the germline V gene, CDR1 is SEHNR and CDR2 is FQNEAQ (reference sequence). The CDR3 length is 15 residues. V gave up 4 bases and J gave up 2 bases, with 12 bases separating them. CDR3 bases: TGTGCCAGCAGCTCTCCAGGGTTCGGCAATCAGCCCCAGCATTTT. Protein product: CASSSPGFGNQPQHF.

This clonotype was seen ten or more times. The chain carries TRBV6-5 and TRBJ2-7, with D maybe TRBD2 (7 bases). This CDR3 is 15 amino acids long. Deletions cut 6 bases from V and 3 bases from J, with 18 bases between. The germline CDR1 and CDR2 sequences are MNHEY and SVGAGI. The CDR3 nucleotides are TGTGCCAGCAGCCACAGGGACGGACTAGACTACGAGCAGTACTTC. It yields the protein CASSHRDGLDYEQYF.

This clonotype was seen many times. The CDR3 loop reads CSASGVQGEQYF. The CDR3, as DNA: TGCAGTGCCTCAGGGGTCCAGGGCGAGCAGTACTTC. The V and J genes are TRBV20-1 and TRBJ2-7, with D possibly matching TRBD1 (6 bases). V lost 6 bases to trimming and J lost 6 bases, with 15 bases between them. This CDR3 comprises 12 residues. The germline gives CDR1 DFQATT, CDR2 SNEGSKA (reference sequence).

This clonotype was counted only a few times. V is TRBV29-1 and J is TRBJ1-1; no clear D. This CDR3 is 16 amino acids long. V was clipped by 2 bases and J by 0 bases, with 16 bases between them. CDR1 is SQVTM, CDR2 ANQGSEA, per germline. CDR3 sequence: CSVEPTREFMNTEAFF. CDR3 bases: TGCAGCGTTGAACCTACACGGGAGTTCATGAACACTGAAGCTTTCTTT.

The rearrangement joins TRBV4-3 to TRBJ1-3; D may be TRBD1 (6 bases). V was cut by 1 base and J by 0 bases, with 16 bases left in between. From germline, CDR1 is LGHNA and CDR2 YSLEER. CDR3 length: 18 amino acids. CDR3: CASSQVRGKGDSGNTIYF. CDR3 sequence (DNA): TGCGCCAGCAGCCAAGTTCGGGGAAAGGGGGACTCTGGAAACACCATATATTTT.

This clonotype appeared many times. This sequence joins TRBV20-1 and TRBJ2-1; possibly TRBD2 for D (5 bases). This CDR3 region has 12 residues. The germline V gene has CDR1 DFQATT and CDR2 SNEGSKA (reference sequence). Deletions cut 5 bases from V and 6 bases from J, with 11 bases between. The CDR3, as DNA: TGCAGTGCTCAGAGCGGCGTCAATGAGCAGTTCTTC. This translates into CSAQSGVNEQFF.

In its sample, this clonotype was seen many times. V and J are TRBV3-1 and TRBJ2-6; D may match TRBD1 or TRBD2 (5 bases each). The V and J ends lost 0 bases and 2 bases respectively, with 8 bases between them. CDR3 length equals 16 residues. CDR1 is LGHDT, CDR2 YNNKEL, per germline (reference sequence). This CDR3 reads CASSQDEGTGANVLTF. The CDR3 DNA reads as TGTGCCAGCAGCCAAGACGAGGGGACTGGGGCCAACGTCCTGACTTTC.

The CDR3 DNA sequence: TGCGCCAGCAGCCAAGCCGGGACGGGTTACCAAGAGACCCAGTACTTC. It encodes CASSQAGTGYQETQYF. V gene TRBV4-3 combines with J gene TRBJ2-5; D may be TRBD1 or TRBD2 (5 bases each). V lost 1 base to trimming and J lost 0 bases, with 12 bases between them. This CDR3 has 16 amino acids. Germline loops: CDR1 LGHNA, CDR2 YSLEER.

The chain has TRBV21-1 and TRBJ2-3. TRBV21-1 is described as a pseudogene. The CDR3 consists of 16 residues. CDR3 in amino acids: CASSKESHSSTDTQYF. In DNA, the CDR3 is TGTGCCAGCAGCAAAGAATCGCACAGCAGCACAGATACGCAGTATTTT.